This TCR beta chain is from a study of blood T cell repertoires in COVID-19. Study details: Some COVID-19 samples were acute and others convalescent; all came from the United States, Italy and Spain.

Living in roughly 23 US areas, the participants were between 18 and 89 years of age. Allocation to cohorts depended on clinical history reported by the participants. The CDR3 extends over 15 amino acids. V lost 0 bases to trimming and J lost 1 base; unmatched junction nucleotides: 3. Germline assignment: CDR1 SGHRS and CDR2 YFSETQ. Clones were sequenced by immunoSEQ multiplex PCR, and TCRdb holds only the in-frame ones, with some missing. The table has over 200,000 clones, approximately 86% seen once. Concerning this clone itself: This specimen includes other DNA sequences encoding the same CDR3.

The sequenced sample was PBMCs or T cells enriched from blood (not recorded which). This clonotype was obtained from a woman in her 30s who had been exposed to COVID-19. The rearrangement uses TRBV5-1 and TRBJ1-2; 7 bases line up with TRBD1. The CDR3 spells CASSLGQGGNYGYTF. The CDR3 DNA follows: TGCGCCAGCAGCTTGGGGCAGGGGGGTAACTATGGCTACACCTTC.